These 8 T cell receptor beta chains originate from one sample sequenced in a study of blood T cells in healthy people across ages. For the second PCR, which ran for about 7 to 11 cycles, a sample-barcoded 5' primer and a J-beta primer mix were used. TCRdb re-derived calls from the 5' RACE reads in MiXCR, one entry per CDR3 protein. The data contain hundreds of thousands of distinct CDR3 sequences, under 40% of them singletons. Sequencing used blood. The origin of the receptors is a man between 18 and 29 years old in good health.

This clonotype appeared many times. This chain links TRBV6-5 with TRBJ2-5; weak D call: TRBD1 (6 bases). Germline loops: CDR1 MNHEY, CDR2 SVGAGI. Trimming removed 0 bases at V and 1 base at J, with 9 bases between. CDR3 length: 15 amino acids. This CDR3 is CASSYSGQPQETQYF. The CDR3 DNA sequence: TGTGCCAGCAGTTACTCGGGACAACCCCAAGAGACCCAGTACTTC.

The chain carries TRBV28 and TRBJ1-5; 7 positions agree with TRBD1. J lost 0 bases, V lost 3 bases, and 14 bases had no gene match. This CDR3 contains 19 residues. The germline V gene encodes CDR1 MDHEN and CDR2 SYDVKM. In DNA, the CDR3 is TGTGCCAGCAGTTTGGTATTGGGGACAGACCTAGGTAGCAATCAGCCCCAGCATTTT. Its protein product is CASSLVLGTDLGSNQPQHF.

The CDR3 spells CSVDPQGSDGYTF. Written as DNA, the CDR3 is TGCAGCGTTGACCCACAGGGTTCCGATGGCTACACCTTC. The gene calls are TRBV29-1 and TRBJ1-2, with D tentatively TRBD1 (6 bases). The CDR3 length is 13 residues. Trimming took off 3 bases at V and 6 bases at J, with 14 bases between the two ends. Germline assignment: CDR1 SQVTM and CDR2 ANQGSEA.

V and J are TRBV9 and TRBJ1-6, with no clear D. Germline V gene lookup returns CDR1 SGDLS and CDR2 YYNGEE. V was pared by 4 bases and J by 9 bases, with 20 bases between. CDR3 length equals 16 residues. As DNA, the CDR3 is TGTGCCAGCAGCCCAGGACGTTTCTTAAAGGGTTCACCCCTCCACTTT. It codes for CASSPGRFLKGSPLHF.

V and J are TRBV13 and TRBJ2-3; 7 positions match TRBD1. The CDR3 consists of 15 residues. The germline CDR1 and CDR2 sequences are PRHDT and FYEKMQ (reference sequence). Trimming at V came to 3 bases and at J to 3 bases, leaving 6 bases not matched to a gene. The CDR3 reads CASSFGDSETDTQYF. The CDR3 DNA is TGTGCCAGCAGCTTTGGGGACAGTGAAACAGATACGCAGTATTTT.

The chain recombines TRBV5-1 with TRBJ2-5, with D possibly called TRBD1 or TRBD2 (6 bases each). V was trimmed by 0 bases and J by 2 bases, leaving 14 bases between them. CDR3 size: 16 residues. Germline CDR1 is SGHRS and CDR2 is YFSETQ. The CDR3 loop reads CASSLGSGGGQETQYF. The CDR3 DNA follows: TGCGCCAGCAGCTTGGGTAGCGGAGGGGGACAAGAGACCCAGTACTTC.

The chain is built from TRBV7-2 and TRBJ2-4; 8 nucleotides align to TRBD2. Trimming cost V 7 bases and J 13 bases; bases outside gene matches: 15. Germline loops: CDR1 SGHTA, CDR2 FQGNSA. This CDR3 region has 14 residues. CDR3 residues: CASTDWSSGDLQYF. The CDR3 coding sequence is TGTGCCAGCACCGATTGGAGTAGCGGGGATCTGCAGTACTTC.

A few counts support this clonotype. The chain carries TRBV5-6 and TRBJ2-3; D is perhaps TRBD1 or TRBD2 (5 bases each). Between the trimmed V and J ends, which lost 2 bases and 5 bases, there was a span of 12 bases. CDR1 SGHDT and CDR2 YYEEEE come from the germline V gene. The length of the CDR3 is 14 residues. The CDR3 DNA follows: TGTGCCAGCAGCTTTCTCGGGGCCCAAGATACGCAGTATTTT. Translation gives CASSFLGAQDTQYF.